This passage covers 14 T cell receptor beta chains from one sample sequenced in a study of blood T cell repertoires in COVID-19. Data came from immunoSEQ multiplex PCR; TCRdb stores just in-frame clones and leaves some out. The sample comprises 350,000 or so clones, about 86% of which are singletons, and approximately 4.6% rests with the top ten. Input material: PBMCs or T cells enriched from blood (not recorded which). These receptors all come from a middle-aged woman with acute COVID-19.

J is TRBJ2-2 and V is TRBV5-1, with 9 bases aligning to TRBD1. Germline CDR1 is SGHRS and CDR2 is YFSETQ. Trimming took 7 bases from V and 3 from J; bases not matched to a gene: 13. The CDR3 is made up of 17 amino acids. CDR3 loop: CASSRDRVIGYTGELFF. As DNA, the CDR3 is TGCGCCAGCTCCCGGGACAGGGTGATTGGGTACACCGGGGAGCTGTTTTTT.

The chain has TRBV6-5 and TRBJ1-1; D gene uncertain. The length of the CDR3 is 11 residues. Trimming left V 11 bases short and J 1 base short, with 8 bases between. CDR1 and CDR2 (germline): MNHEY, SVGAGI. The CDR3 region is CASRQNTEAFF. The CDR3 DNA reads as TGTGCCTCCCGACAGAACACTGAAGCTTTCTTT.

This clone was recorded only once. The rearrangement joins TRBV12-2 to TRBJ1-2. TRBV12-2 corresponds to a pseudogene. The CDR3 consists of 21 residues. This chain's CDR3 is CASRLAVQNDAKRREGAGYTF. CDR3 sequence (DNA): TGTGCAAGTCGCTTAGCGGTCCAGAACGACGCCAAGAGGAGGGAAGGTGCTGGCTACACCTTC.

The chain links TRBV7-9 to TRBJ2-2, with 7 positions matching TRBD2. J was trimmed by 5 bases and V by 5 bases; bases with no gene match: 14. The V gene's germline CDR1 is SEHNR and CDR2 FQNEAQ (reference sequence). The CDR3 totals 17 residues. The CDR3 region is CASSLQGGRRKTGELFF. In DNA, the CDR3 is TGTGCCAGCAGCCTTCAGGGCGGGAGACGAAAAACCGGGGAGCTGTTTTTT.

The chain links TRBV4-3 to TRBJ1-6; D unresolved. The CDR3 contains 13 residues. Germline-derived CDR1 and CDR2 are LGHNA and YSLEER. With 1 base removed from V and 9 bases from J, the gap between germline ends came to 7 bases. The CDR3, as DNA: TGCGCCAGCAGCCAAGTTCGAGGTTCACCCCTCCACTTT. Amino acid sequence: CASSQVRGSPLHF.

As DNA, the CDR3 is TGTGCCAGCACCCACGGGGGGGGGAATACTGGAAACACCATATATTTT. As protein: CASTHGGGNTGNTIYF. This sequence joins TRBV5-5 and TRBJ1-3; D might be TRBD1 (5 bases). CDR1 and CDR2 from the germline V gene are SGHKS and YYEKEE (reference sequence). Trimming took 6 bases from V and 2 from J, leaving 18 bases between them. The CDR3 is 16 residues long.

In its sample, this clone was seen a few times. The chain carries TRBV6-5 and TRBJ2-2, with a possible D match to TRBD2 (5 bases). CDR1 and CDR2 (germline): MNHEY, SVGAGI. This CDR3 spans 15 amino acids. In DNA, the CDR3 is TGTTCCACAAGGACCACCGAGCGGAGAGGAGGGGAGCTGTTTTTT. Protein sequence: CSTRTTERRGGELFF.

This clone has a single count. This sequence joins TRBV9 and TRBJ1-3; 7 bases are shared with TRBD1. Germline CDR1 is SGDLS and CDR2 is YYNGEE. Trimming removed 0 bases from V and 1 base from J; junction bases left unmatched: 4. The CDR3 is made up of 16 amino acids. Written as DNA, the CDR3 is TGTGCCAGCAGCGTAGCTGGGGACAGATCTGGAAACACCATATATTTT. Translation: CASSVAGDRSGNTIYF.

The V and J genes are TRBV28 and TRBJ1-2, with TRBD1 as a possible D gene (6 bases). The V end lost 2 bases, the J end lost 5 bases, and 24 bases lay between the germline ends. Looked up from germline, CDR1 is MDHEN and CDR2 is SYDVKM. This CDR3 contains 18 residues. Here the CDR3 DNA reads TGTGCCAGCAGTTTAGGGGGATCGCAAACAGGGCCTCGATATGGCTACACCTTC. It codes for CASSLGGSQTGPRYGYTF.

This clone appeared a few times. The chain carries TRBV28 and TRBJ1-2; the D is unclear. Looked up from germline, CDR1 is MDHEN and CDR2 is SYDVKM. This CDR3 is 14 amino acids long. Trimming cost V 2 bases and J 0 bases, with 7 bases left between them. The CDR3 sequence: CASSLQTTNYGYTF. CDR3 nucleotides: TGTGCCAGCAGTTTACAGACAACTAACTATGGCTACACCTTC.

This clone is a singleton in its sample. The chain is built from TRBV5-8 and TRBJ1-2; a weak D match, TRBD1 (6 bases). V gave up 2 bases and J gave up 4 bases, with 15 bases separating them. The CDR3 spans 15 residues. The germline gives CDR1 SGHTS, CDR2 YDEGEE. The CDR3 protein is CASSLQGNNGYGYTF. The CDR3 DNA reads as TGTGCCAGCAGCTTACAGGGAAATAACGGCTATGGCTACACCTTC.

The chain combines TRBV28 with TRBJ2-3; 7 nucleotides align to TRBD1. Germline values: CDR1 MDHEN, CDR2 SYDVKM. The junction had 4 bases not matched to a gene; V was cut back by 5 bases and J by 2 bases. The CDR3 is made up of 14 amino acids. The CDR3: CASSRGTATDTQYF. CDR3 nucleotide sequence: TGTGCCAGCAGTAGGGGGACAGCCACAGATACGCAGTATTTT.

The chain has TRBV19 and TRBJ1-2; TRBD1 is a possible D gene (5 bases). Germline CDR1 reads LNHDA; CDR2 reads SQIVND (reference sequence). The CDR3 loop spans 13 amino acids. Between the trimmed V and J ends, which lost 6 bases and 8 bases, there was a span of 16 bases. DNA for the CDR3: TGTGCCAGTAGATATATCAGGGAAGGCGGCTACACCTTC. Translation gives CASRYIREGGYTF.

The J gene is TRBJ2-1, the V gene TRBV4-1; a possible D gene is TRBD2 (5 bases). CDR1 is MGHRA and CDR2 is YSYEKL in the germline V gene. Trimming took off 1 base at V and 0 bases at J, with 7 bases between the two ends. CDR3 length: 15 amino acids. CDR3: CASSQGSGSYNEQFF. CDR3 sequence (DNA): TGCGCCAGCAGCCAAGGGAGCGGCTCCTACAATGAGCAGTTCTTC.